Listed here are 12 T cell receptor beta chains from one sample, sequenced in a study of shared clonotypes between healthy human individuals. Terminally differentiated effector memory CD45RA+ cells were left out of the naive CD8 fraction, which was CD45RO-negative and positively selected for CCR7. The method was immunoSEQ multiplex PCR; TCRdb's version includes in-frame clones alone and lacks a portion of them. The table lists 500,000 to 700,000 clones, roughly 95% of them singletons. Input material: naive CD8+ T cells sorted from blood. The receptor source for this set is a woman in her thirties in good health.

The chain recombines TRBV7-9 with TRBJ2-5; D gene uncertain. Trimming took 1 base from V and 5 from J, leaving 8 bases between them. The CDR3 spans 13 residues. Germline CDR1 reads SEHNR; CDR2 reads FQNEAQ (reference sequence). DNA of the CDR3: TGTGCCAGCAGCTTAGTTCATGGTGAGACCCAGTACTTC. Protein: CASSLVHGETQYF.

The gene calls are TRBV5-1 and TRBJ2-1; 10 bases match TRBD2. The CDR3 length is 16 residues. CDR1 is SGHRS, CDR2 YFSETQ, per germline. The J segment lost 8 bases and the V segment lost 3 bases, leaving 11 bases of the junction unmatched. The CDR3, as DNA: TGCGCCAGCAGCTGGGCCTCAGCGGGAGGGAGAGATGAGCAGTTCTTC. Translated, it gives CASSWASAGGRDEQFF.

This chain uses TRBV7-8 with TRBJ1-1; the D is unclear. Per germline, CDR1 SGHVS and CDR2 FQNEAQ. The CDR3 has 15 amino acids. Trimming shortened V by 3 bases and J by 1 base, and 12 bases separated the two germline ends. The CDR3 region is CASSLLTEGNTEAFF. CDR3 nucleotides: TGTGCCAGCAGCTTGTTAACAGAGGGGAACACTGAAGCTTTCTTT.

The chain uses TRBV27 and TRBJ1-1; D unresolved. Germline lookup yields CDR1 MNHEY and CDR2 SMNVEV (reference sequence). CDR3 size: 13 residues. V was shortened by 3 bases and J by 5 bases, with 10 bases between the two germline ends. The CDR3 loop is CASSFGVGTEAFF. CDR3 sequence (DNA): TGTGCCAGCAGTTTTGGGGTAGGAACTGAAGCTTTCTTT.

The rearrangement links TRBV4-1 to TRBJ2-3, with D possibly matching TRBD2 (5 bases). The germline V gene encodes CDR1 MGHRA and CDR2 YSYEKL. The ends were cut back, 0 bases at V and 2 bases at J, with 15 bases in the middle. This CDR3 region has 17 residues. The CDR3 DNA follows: TGCGCCAGCAGCCAAGATCTTAGGGCCCTAGCCACAGATACGCAGTATTTT. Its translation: CASSQDLRALATDTQYF.

CDR3 protein: CASKVRGGGELFF. CDR3 in DNA: TGTGCCAGTAAGGTCAGGGGCGGCGGGGAGCTGTTTTTT. J is TRBJ2-2 and V is TRBV19; D is perhaps TRBD1 (6 bases). V was trimmed by 7 bases and J by 7 bases, leaving 13 bases between them. Germline values: CDR1 LNHDA, CDR2 SQIVND (reference sequence). There are 13 residues in the CDR3.

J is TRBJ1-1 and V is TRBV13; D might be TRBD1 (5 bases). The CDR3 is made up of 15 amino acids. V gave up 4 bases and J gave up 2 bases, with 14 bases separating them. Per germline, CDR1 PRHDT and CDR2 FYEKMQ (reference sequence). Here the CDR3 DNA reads TGTGCCAGCAGCTACTACCCGGGACCCAACACTGAAGCTTTCTTT. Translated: CASSYYPGPNTEAFF.

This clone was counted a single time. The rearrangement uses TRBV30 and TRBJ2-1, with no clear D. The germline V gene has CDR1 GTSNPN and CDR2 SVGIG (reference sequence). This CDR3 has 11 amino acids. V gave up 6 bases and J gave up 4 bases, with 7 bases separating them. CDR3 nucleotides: TGTGCCTGCGAGAGGTACAATGAGCAGTTCTTC. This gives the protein CACERYNEQFF.

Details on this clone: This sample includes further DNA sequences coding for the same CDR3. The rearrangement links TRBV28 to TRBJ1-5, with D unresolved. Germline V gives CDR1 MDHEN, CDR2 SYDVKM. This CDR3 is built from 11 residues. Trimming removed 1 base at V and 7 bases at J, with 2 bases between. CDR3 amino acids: CASSLSQPQHF. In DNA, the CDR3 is TGTGCCAGCAGTTTATCCCAGCCCCAGCATTTT. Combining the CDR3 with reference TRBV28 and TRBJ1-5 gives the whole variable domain DVKVTQSSRYLVKRTGEKVFLECVQDMDHENMFWYRQDPGLGLRLIYFSYDVKMKEKGDIPEGYSVSREKKERFSLILESASTNQTSMYLCASSLSQPQHFGDGTRLSIL.

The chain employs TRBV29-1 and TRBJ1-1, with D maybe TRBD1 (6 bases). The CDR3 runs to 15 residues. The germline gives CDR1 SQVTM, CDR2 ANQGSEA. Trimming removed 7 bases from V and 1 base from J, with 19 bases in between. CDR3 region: CSASGTLDSNTEAFF. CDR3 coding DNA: TGCAGCGCCTCCGGGACACTGGATTCGAACACTGAAGCTTTCTTT.

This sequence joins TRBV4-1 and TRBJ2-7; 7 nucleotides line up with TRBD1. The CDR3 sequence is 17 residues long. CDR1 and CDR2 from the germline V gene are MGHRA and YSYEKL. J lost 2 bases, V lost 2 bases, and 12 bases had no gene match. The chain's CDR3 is CASSQPLGDSEAYEQYF. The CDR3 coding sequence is TGCGCCAGCAGCCAACCACTCGGGGACAGTGAAGCCTACGAGCAGTACTTC.

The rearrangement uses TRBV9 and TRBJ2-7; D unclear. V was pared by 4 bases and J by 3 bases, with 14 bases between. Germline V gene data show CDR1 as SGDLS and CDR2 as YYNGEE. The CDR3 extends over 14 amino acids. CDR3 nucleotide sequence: TGTGCCAGCAGCCCGAGACACGCCAACTACGAGCAGTACTTC. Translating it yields CASSPRHANYEQYF.